One and the same sample provided the 9 T cell receptor beta chains below, sequenced in a study of T cell repertoires in cytomegalovirus infection. TCRdb recomputed calls from the reads with MiXCR, one row per CDR3 protein. This sample has a few hundred thousand distinct CDR3 sequences, with 15% to 20% found just once. The sample was CD8+ T cells from PBMCs. The receptors here all came from a human donor in good health (CMV status not recorded). Some clones in this sample may be carry-over from other donors' samples.

This clonotype was detected a few times. The chain employs TRBV6-5 and TRBJ1-1, with D unresolved. Germline CDR1 MNHEY, CDR2 SVGAGI. Trimming left V 0 bases short and J 4 bases short, with 9 bases between. The CDR3 consists of 14 residues. CDR3 DNA sequence: TGTGCCAGCAGTTACTCTCCCCCGGGCACTGAAGCTTTCTTT. Protein: CASSYSPPGTEAFF.

In its sample, this clonotype was seen a few times. The genes are TRBV11-3 and TRBJ2-1; D possibly corresponds to TRBD2 (5 bases). CDR3 length: 18 residues. CDR1 and CDR2 (germline): SGHNT, YENEEA. The V end lost 8 bases, the J end lost 10 bases, and 33 bases lay between the germline ends. CDR3 sequence: CASENAPGGHQGLGEQFF. The DNA for the CDR3 is TGTGCCAGCGAGAACGCCCCCGGAGGCCACCAAGGTCTTGGGGAGCAGTTCTTC.

This clonotype has ten or more counts. The chain joins TRBV7-6 to TRBJ1-1, with unresolved D. V was cut by 5 bases and J by 2 bases, with 12 bases left in between. Germline lookup yields CDR1 SGHVS and CDR2 FNYEAQ. This CDR3 has 14 amino acids. CDR3 coding DNA: TGTGCCAGCAGCGCGGGCGACGCTAACACTGAAGCTTTCTTT. Translated, it gives CASSAGDANTEAFF.

This clonotype was picked up many times. CDR3 in amino acids: CSARTVGWGETQYF. The CDR3 DNA follows: TGCAGTGCTAGGACGGTGGGCTGGGGAGAGACCCAGTACTTC. The V gene is TRBV20-1, the J gene TRBJ2-5; no clear D. Trimming removed 3 bases at V and 4 bases at J, with 15 bases between. The CDR3 runs 14 residues. Germline lookup yields CDR1 DFQATT and CDR2 SNEGSKA (reference sequence).

Many counts were recorded for this clonotype. Written as DNA, the CDR3 is TGTGCCAGCAGCTCCCTCCCAGGGTCGGCCTACGAGCAGTACTTC. Encoded protein: CASSSLPGSAYEQYF. This chain connects TRBV7-2 to TRBJ2-7; D may be TRBD1 (5 bases). V was pared by 4 bases and J by 2 bases, with 15 bases between. The germline gives CDR1 SGHTA, CDR2 FQGNSA. The CDR3 has 15 amino acids.

This clonotype showed up just a few times. The gene calls are TRBV4-1 and TRBJ1-4; no firm D call. CDR3 length equals 14 residues. V was clipped by 5 bases and J by 4 bases, with 11 bases between them. Per the germline V gene, CDR1 is MGHRA and CDR2 is YSYEKL. The CDR3 loop is CASSSDNNNEKLFF. The CDR3 DNA sequence: TGCGCCAGCAGCTCCGACAACAATAATGAAAAACTGTTTTTT.

There are a few counts of this clonotype. The rearrangement uses TRBV29-1 and TRBJ2-3, with D perhaps matching TRBD1 or TRBD2 (7 bases each). CDR1 and CDR2 (germline): SQVTM, ANQGSEA. The germline V and J ends were trimmed by 3 bases and 5 bases, with 12 bases remaining between them. The CDR3 runs 13 residues. CDR3 residues: CSVDQGGGDTQYF. Written as DNA, the CDR3 is TGCAGCGTTGATCAGGGGGGGGGAGATACGCAGTATTTT.

This clonotype was counted only a few times. J is TRBJ1-4 and V is TRBV5-6; the D is unclear. The germline gives CDR1 SGHDT, CDR2 YYEEEE. The CDR3 runs 17 residues. The V and J ends lost 4 bases and 8 bases respectively, with 24 bases between them. CDR3: CASSAMRFYGSWEKLFF. DNA of the CDR3: TGTGCCAGCAGCGCCATGAGATTCTACGGATCGTGGGAAAAACTGTTTTTT.

J is TRBJ1-2 and V is TRBV20-1, with 8 bases aligning to TRBD1. This CDR3 contains 16 residues. Germline-derived CDR1 and CDR2 are DFQATT and SNEGSKA (reference sequence). J was trimmed by 4 bases and V by 1 base; bases with no gene match: 11. The CDR3 nucleotides read TGCAGTGCTAGAGGCCAGGGGGCCGTCTTGGCCTATGGCTACACCTTC. This sequence encodes CSARGQGAVLAYGYTF.